These T cell receptor beta chains were read from a single sample in a study of cytomegalovirus exposure and HLA in healthy donors. Sequenced by immunoSEQ multiplex PCR; TCRdb stores in-frame clones only, minus some. This sample carries some 130,000 clones, more than 70% of them seen once, and the ten largest clones take over 3%. The material sequenced was PBMCs. These receptors were taken from a man in his forties or fifties in good health and CMV-seronegative. Both conserved end residues are part of each CDR3. The D gene is left open where the match is weak. Size values are once, few and many counts, or a class for expanded clones, and some rows have none.

>TRBJ2-2|few|.|TRBV21-1
CASSKGREESGELFF
TGTGCCAGCAGCAAAGGTCGGGAGGAGTCCGGGGAGCTGTTTTTT
>TRBJ2-7|.|.|TRBV6-5
CASSPQNHPYEQYF
TGTGCCAGCAGCCCACAGAACCACCCCTACGAGCAGTACTTC
>TRBJ2-3|.|.|TRBV27
CASSPRRTDTQYF
TGTGCCAGCAGTCCCAGGCGCACAGATACGCAGTATTTT
>TRBJ1-4|once|TRBD1|TRBV7-9
CASSGTGLSEKLFF
TGTGCCAGCAGCGGGACAGGGCTGAGTGAAAAACTGTTTTTT
>TRBJ1-1|.|TRBD1|TRBV7-6
CASSLWGRGQNTEAFF
TGTGCCAGCAGCTTATGGGGCAGGGGGCAAAACACTGAAGCTTTCTTT
>TRBJ1-1|.|.|TRBV6-6
CASRPRETEAFF
TGTGCCAGCAGACCCCGGGAAACTGAAGCTTTCTTT
>TRBJ1-1|.|TRBD1|TRBV7-9
CASSPTPGQGGYTEAFF
TGTGCCAGCAGCCCAACACCAGGACAGGGGGGTTATACTGAAGCTTTCTTT
>TRBJ1-2|.|.|TRBV6-6
CASSYVREDGYTF
TGTGCCAGCAGTTACGTCAGGGAGGATGGCTACACCTTC
>TRBJ1-1|.|.|TRBV5-1
CASSLIPGDTEAFF
TGCGCCAGCAGCTTGATCCCCGGGGACACTGAAGCTTTCTTT
>TRBJ1-5|.|.|TRBV15
CATSRDRGSGQPQHF
TGTGCCACCAGCAGAGATAGGGGCTCTGGTCAGCCCCAGCATTTT
>TRBJ2-7|.|TRBD1|TRBV6-5
CASSYTDRGLAEQYF
TGTGCCAGCAGTTACACGGACAGGGGGCTTGCCGAGCAGTACTTC